This T cell receptor (beta chain) was sequenced for a study of Graves' ophthalmopathy and Graves' hyperthyroidism. CDR3 regions of TCR beta were amplified from RNA transcripts. HTBI primers served in a first-round RT-PCR, which a second-round multiplex PCR followed. TCRdb used MiXCR to reprocess the multiplex PCR reads, holding one entry per CDR3 protein. The sample consists of about 400,000 distinct CDR3 sequences, around 21% of them appearing once. The origin of this receptor is a woman between 18 and 29 years old with stable Graves' hyperthyroidism. Sequenced input: peripheral blood.

The CDR3 spells CAIGLAGGPHTGELFF. The CDR3 coding sequence is TGTGCCATCGGACTAGCGGGAGGGCCGCACACCGGGGAGCTGTTTTTT. V is TRBV10-3 and J is TRBJ2-2, with TRBD2 identical over 15 bases. The CDR3 is 16 residues long. Germline-derived CDR1 and CDR2 are ENHRY and SYGVKD. After removal of 8 bases from V and 3 bases from J, the junction contained 4 bases not matched to a gene.